Following are 29 T cell receptor beta chains from one sample sequenced in a study of STAT5B mutations in CD4+ large granular lymphocyte leukemia. Some clones are missing from TCRdb's copy, which holds only in-frame ones; the method was immunoSEQ multiplex PCR. The repertoire includes 30,000 to 40,000 clones, 87% of them detected once, and 3.4% sits in the top ten. The specimen sequenced was CD4+ T cells from blood buffy coats. These receptors were collected from a human donor in good health.

This clone was seen only once. The J gene is TRBJ2-6, the V gene TRBV29-1; D gene uncertain. Germline CDR1 is SQVTM and CDR2 is ANQGSEA. V shed 2 bases and J shed 0 bases, with 8 bases lying between them. The CDR3 runs 15 residues. CDR3 residues: CSVENPNSGANVLTF. CDR3 coding DNA: TGCAGCGTTGAAAACCCCAACTCTGGGGCCAACGTCCTGACTTTC.

The rearrangement links TRBV11-2 to TRBJ2-6; 8 bases map to TRBD1. Germline lookup yields CDR1 SGHAT and CDR2 FQNNGV. CDR3 length equals 15 residues. Trimming took 5 bases from V and 2 from J; bases not matched to a gene: 2. CDR3 loop: CASSTGGTGANVLTF. In nucleotides, the CDR3 is TGTGCCAGCAGCACAGGGGGGACTGGGGCCAACGTCCTGACTTTC.

The chain carries TRBV6-1 and TRBJ2-2; tentatively, D is TRBD1 (6 bases). This CDR3 spans 14 amino acids. CDR1 and CDR2 from the germline V gene are MNHNS and SASEGT. Trimming removed 4 bases at V and 6 bases at J, with 12 bases between. CDR3 amino acids: CASSGGRRPGELFF. The CDR3 DNA reads TGTGCCAGCAGTGGGGGGCGCCGGCCCGGGGAGCTGTTTTTT.

This clone was recorded a few times. The CDR3 spells CAASGSGVETQYF. In DNA form, the CDR3 reads TGTGCCGCAAGCGGGAGTGGGGTTGAGACCCAGTACTTC. The chain has TRBV6-5 and TRBJ2-5, with 8 bases matching TRBD2. The CDR3 sequence is 13 residues long. Trimming at V came to 11 bases and at J to 5 bases, leaving 10 bases not matched to a gene. Germline V gene data show CDR1 as MNHEY and CDR2 as SVGAGI.

The chain employs TRBV5-1 and TRBJ1-5; no clear D. CDR1 and CDR2 from the germline V gene are SGHRS and YFSETQ. Trimming pared 0 bases from V and 4 bases from J, leaving 11 bases between. CDR3 length: 15 amino acids. CDR3 sequence: CASSLVPGLNQPQHF. The CDR3, as DNA: TGCGCCAGCAGCTTGGTCCCAGGCCTTAATCAGCCCCAGCATTTT. Complete variable domain (other parts from reference TRBV5-1 and TRBJ1-5): KAGVTQTPRYLIKTRGQQVTLSCSPISGHRSVSWYQQTPGQGLQFLFEYFSETQRNKGNFPGRFSGRQFSNSRSEMNVSTLELGDSALYLCASSLVPGLNQPQHFGDGTRLSIL.

With regard to this clone: A junction boundary mismatches the germline segment, possibly from a read error. This chain connects TRBV7-7 to TRBJ2-7, with D unresolved. This CDR3 is built from 13 residues. Germline V CDR1 and CDR2: SSHAT, FNYEAQ (reference sequence). The CDR3 sequence is CASSLLPGHEQYF. In DNA form, the CDR3 reads TGTGCTAGCAGCTTATTGCCGGGTCACGAGCAGTACTTC.

J is TRBJ2-7 and V is TRBV9; D uncertain. Germline V gene lookup returns CDR1 SGDLS and CDR2 YYNGEE. Trimming shortened V by 4 bases and J by 7 bases, and 15 bases separated the two germline ends. CDR3 size: 13 residues. In DNA, the CDR3 is TGTGCCAGCAGCCCCTCGGACCAGTCGGAGCAGTACTTC. This gives the protein CASSPSDQSEQYF.

This chain links TRBV11-3 with TRBJ2-2, with a possible D match to TRBD1 (6 bases). Trimming pared 5 bases from V and 4 bases from J, leaving 14 bases between. Germline V lookup: CDR1 SGHNT, CDR2 YENEEA. The CDR3 has 15 amino acids. DNA of the CDR3: TGTGCCAGCAGCAGCAGCTCAGGGGTCACCGGGGAGCTGTTTTTT. Translation gives CASSSSSGVTGELFF.

The chain couples TRBV7-9 to TRBJ1-2; 12 nucleotides line up with TRBD1. This CDR3 contains 16 residues. The ends lost 1 base at V and 9 bases at J; junction bases unmatched: 9. Germline lookup yields CDR1 SEHNR and CDR2 FQNEAQ (reference sequence). This chain's CDR3 is CASSLGGGQGASSYTF. CDR3 DNA sequence: TGTGCCAGCAGCTTAGGAGGGGGACAGGGGGCGTCGAGCTACACCTTC.

The gene calls are TRBV29-1 and TRBJ2-5; D gene ambiguous. Trimming cost V 3 bases and J 5 bases, with 13 bases left between them. Per germline, CDR1 SQVTM and CDR2 ANQGSEA. The CDR3 contains 13 residues. CDR3 bases: TGCAGCGTTGAGGAACTTCCTCGGGAGACCCAGTACTTC. This translates into CSVEELPRETQYF.

V gene TRBV7-3 combines with J gene TRBJ2-6; D remains ambiguous. V lost 5 bases to trimming and J lost 2 bases, with 13 bases between them. Germline CDR1 SGHTA, CDR2 FQGTGA. This CDR3 spans 16 amino acids. In DNA form, the CDR3 reads TGTGCCAGCAGCCAAGGTCCGGATCCTGGGGCCAACGTCCTGACTTTC. Its translation is CASSQGPDPGANVLTF.

The chain carries TRBV14 and TRBJ2-2; D unclear. This CDR3 comprises 14 residues. Trimming removed 3 bases at V and 2 bases at J, with 7 bases between. Germline V gene sequence: CDR1 SGHDN, CDR2 FVKESK. CDR3 protein: CASSHFFNTGELFF. DNA of the CDR3: TGTGCCAGCAGCCATTTCTTTAACACCGGGGAGCTGTTTTTT.

V gene TRBV29-1 combines with J gene TRBJ2-1, with TRBD2 matching over 12 bases. CDR1 and CDR2 from the germline V gene are SQVTM and ANQGSEA. This CDR3 region has 16 residues. V shed 7 bases, J shed 6 bases, and the junction held 13 bases outside the gene matches. The CDR3 sequence is CSDPLRLAGVCNEQFF. CDR3 coding DNA: TGCAGCGACCCCTTAAGACTAGCGGGAGTATGCAATGAGCAGTTCTTC.

Only one count was recorded for this clone. This chain joins TRBV25-1 and TRBJ1-1; possibly TRBD1 for D (5 bases). The CDR3 runs to 14 residues. Germline assignment: CDR1 MGHDK and CDR2 SYGVNS. V was trimmed by 4 bases and J by 5 bases, leaving 14 bases between them. The CDR3 region has the DNA TGTGCCAGCAGTGTGGGGGGAGGGGAGACTGAAGCTTTCTTT. This gives the protein CASSVGGGETEAFF.

There are a few counts of this clone. The chain joins TRBV9 to TRBJ2-5; D is uncertain. Trimming removed 4 bases at V and 5 bases at J, with 15 bases between. The CDR3 is 14 residues long. Looked up from germline, CDR1 is SGDLS and CDR2 is YYNGEE. Written as DNA, the CDR3 is TGTGCCAGCAGCCCCCATTTATTGGGTGAGACCCAGTACTTC. This gives the protein CASSPHLLGETQYF.

The gene calls are TRBV28 and TRBJ1-1; D uncertain. The CDR3 runs 15 residues. Trimming left V 6 bases short and J 4 bases short, with 18 bases between. Germline V gives CDR1 MDHEN, CDR2 SYDVKM. This CDR3 reads CASSTATAPATEAFF. The DNA of the CDR3 is TGTGCCAGCAGCACAGCGACCGCGCCGGCCACTGAAGCTTTCTTT.

The rearrangement links TRBV27 to TRBJ2-1, with 7 bases lining up with TRBD1. Germline V gives CDR1 MNHEY, CDR2 SMNVEV (reference sequence). This CDR3 spans 15 amino acids. V gave up 5 bases and J gave up 2 bases; unmatched junction bases: 6. In nucleotides, the CDR3 is TGTGCCAGCAGTCCGACAGGGAAACCCTACAATGAGCAGTTCTTC. Its protein product is CASSPTGKPYNEQFF.

V and J are TRBV2 and TRBJ1-4; D is unclear. V gave up 2 bases and J gave up 4 bases, with 8 bases separating them. The CDR3 totals 14 residues. Germline CDR1 is SNHLY and CDR2 is FYNNEI. CDR3 residues: CASSEHRSNEKLFF. For the CDR3, the DNA is TGTGCCAGCAGTGAACACAGAAGTAATGAAAAACTGTTTTTT.

This clone has only a few counts. The chain recombines TRBV25-1 with TRBJ2-2; D not resolved. CDR3 size: 12 residues. Germline V gene sequence: CDR1 MGHDK, CDR2 SYGVNS. Trimming left V 0 bases short and J 7 bases short, with 3 bases between. CDR3: CASSEYGGELFF. CDR3 nucleotides: TGTGCCAGCAGTGAATACGGCGGGGAGCTGTTTTTT.

The V and J genes are TRBV28 and TRBJ2-4, with 14 bases matching TRBD2. J gave up 0 bases and V 5 bases, and 9 bases lay outside the gene matches. The CDR3 consists of 19 residues. The germline V gene has CDR1 MDHEN and CDR2 SYDVKM. In DNA form, the CDR3 reads TGTGCCAGCAGTCCCGGACTAGCGGGAGGAACAATAGCCAAAAACATTCAGTACTTC. It is translated as CASSPGLAGGTIAKNIQYF. The full variable domain, with the rest looked up from reference TRBV28 and TRBJ2-4, is DVKVTQSSRYLVKRTGEKVFLECVQDMDHENMFWYRQDPGLGLRLIYFSYDVKMKEKGDIPEGYSVSREKKERFSLILESASTNQTSMYLCASSPGLAGGTIAKNIQYFGAGTRLSVL.

This clone was seen a few times. V is TRBV9 and J is TRBJ2-5; 11 nucleotides agree with TRBD2. Germline values: CDR1 SGDLS, CDR2 YYNGEE. V lost 0 bases, J lost 3 bases, and 4 bases stayed unmatched. The CDR3 spans 16 residues. CDR3 sequence (DNA): TGTGCCAGCAGCGTAGGTAATAGCGGGAGGGAAGAGACCCAGTACTTC. Translated, it gives CASSVGNSGREETQYF.

The chain is built from TRBV28 and TRBJ2-7, with TRBD1 identical over 9 bases. V lost 6 bases to trimming and J lost 3 bases; unmatched junction nucleotides: 12. This CDR3 contains 16 residues. Per the germline V gene, CDR1 is MDHEN and CDR2 is SYDVKM. Here the CDR3 reads CASRHAGGTGNYEQYF. DNA of the CDR3: TGTGCCAGCAGACATGCCGGCGGGACAGGGAACTACGAGCAGTACTTC.

Relative to its sample, this clone is medium-sized. The V gene is TRBV29-1, the J gene TRBJ2-7, with D perhaps TRBD1 (6 bases). The CDR3 is 12 residues long. Germline V gene data show CDR1 as SQVTM and CDR2 as ANQGSEA. The germline V and J ends were trimmed by 7 bases and 0 bases, with 10 bases remaining between them. The CDR3 region is CSARTVSYEQYF. CDR3 nucleotides: TGCAGCGCCAGGACAGTCTCCTACGAGCAGTACTTC.

The V call is TRBV11-2, the J call TRBJ1-1; no reliable D call. Trimming shortened V by 2 bases and J by 1 base, and 17 bases separated the two germline ends. The CDR3 length is 17 residues. Germline V gives CDR1 SGHAT, CDR2 FQNNGV. CDR3: CASSLYIRQTQNTEAFF. Here the CDR3 DNA reads TGTGCCAGCAGCTTATATATACGGCAGACTCAGAACACTGAAGCTTTCTTT.

This sequence joins TRBV9 and TRBJ1-4, with unresolved D. Germline CDR1 is SGDLS and CDR2 is YYNGEE. This CDR3 has 17 amino acids. V lost 0 bases and J lost 0, with 12 bases in between. Here the CDR3 DNA reads TGTGCCAGCAGCGTAGGGATTCAGTCTGCAACTAATGAAAAACTGTTTTTT. Translation: CASSVGIQSATNEKLFF.

The rearrangement uses TRBV7-2 and TRBJ1-3; D uncertain. Trimming took off 1 base at V and 2 bases at J, with 6 bases between the two ends. The CDR3 spans 14 residues. Germline V lookup: CDR1 SGHTA, CDR2 FQGNSA. Here the CDR3 DNA reads TGTGCCAGCAGCTTAGGATTTACTGGAAACACCATATATTTT. It specifies CASSLGFTGNTIYF.

Only one count was recorded for this clone. The CDR3 loop is CASSNRLAGDTGELFF. CDR3 DNA sequence: TGTGCCAGCAGCAACAGACTAGCGGGGGACACCGGGGAGCTGTTTTTT. The chain joins TRBV7-6 to TRBJ2-2; 12 positions match TRBD2. Trimming removed 5 bases from V and 3 bases from J; junction bases left unmatched: 4. The V gene's germline CDR1 is SGHVS and CDR2 FNYEAQ. The CDR3 loop spans 16 amino acids.

The chain couples TRBV7-2 to TRBJ2-2; D is unclear. The germline V gene encodes CDR1 SGHTA and CDR2 FQGNSA. V lost 5 bases and J 6 bases, leaving 7 bases between the germline ends. CDR3 length: 12 amino acids. CDR3 loop: CASSHGAGELFF. The DNA of the CDR3 is TGTGCCAGCAGCCATGGAGCCGGGGAGCTGTTTTTT.

The chain couples TRBV12-2 to TRBJ1-6; no check of the table's D call, TRBD1, against the DNA was made. TRBV12-2 is a documented pseudogene. The CDR3 runs 16 residues. The CDR3 sequence is CASRFPGTEDNSPLHF. CDR3 nucleotide sequence: TGTGCAAGTCGCTTTCCCGGGACAGAAGATAATTCACCCCTCCACTTT.